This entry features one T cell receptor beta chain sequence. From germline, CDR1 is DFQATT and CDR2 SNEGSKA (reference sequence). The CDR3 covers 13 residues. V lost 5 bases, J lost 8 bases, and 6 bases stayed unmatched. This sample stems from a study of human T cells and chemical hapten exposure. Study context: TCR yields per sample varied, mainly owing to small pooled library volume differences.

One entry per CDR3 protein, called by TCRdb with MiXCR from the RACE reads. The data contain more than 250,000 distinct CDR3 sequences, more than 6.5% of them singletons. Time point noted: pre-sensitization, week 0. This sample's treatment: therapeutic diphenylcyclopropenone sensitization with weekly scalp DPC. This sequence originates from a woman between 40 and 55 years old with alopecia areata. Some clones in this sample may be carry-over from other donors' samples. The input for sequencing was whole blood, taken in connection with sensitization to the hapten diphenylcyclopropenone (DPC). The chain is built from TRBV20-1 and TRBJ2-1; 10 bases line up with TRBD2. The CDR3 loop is CSAPGTSADEQFF. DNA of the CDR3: TGCAGTGCTCCTGGGACTAGCGCGGATGAGCAGTTCTTC.